This entry is about one TCR beta chain. The V gene lost 7 bases and the J gene lost 2 bases, with 18 bases spanning the gap. The CDR3 totals 15 residues. Looked up from germline, CDR1 is MGHRA and CDR2 is YSYEKL. These data originate in a study of tumor and adjacent non-tumor tissue in lung cancer. This sample's RNA came from whole unsorted tissue. Three rounds of nested PCR, following a modified ARM-PCR protocol, produced the TCRbeta library. TCRdb passed the multiplex PCR reads through MiXCR, listing each CDR3 protein once. The table shows 68,000 or so distinct CDR3 sequences, with 55% to 75% occurring only once.

The clonotype originates from a man between 50 and 59 years old with non-small cell lung cancer. Sequenced sample: lung tumor tissue. The chain couples TRBV4-1 to TRBJ2-7; D tentatively fits TRBD1 or TRBD2 (5 bases each). CDR3 bases: TGCGCCAGCAACCGAGCCCCAGGGAGAGCCTACGAGCAGTACTTC. Translating it yields CASNRAPGRAYEQYF.